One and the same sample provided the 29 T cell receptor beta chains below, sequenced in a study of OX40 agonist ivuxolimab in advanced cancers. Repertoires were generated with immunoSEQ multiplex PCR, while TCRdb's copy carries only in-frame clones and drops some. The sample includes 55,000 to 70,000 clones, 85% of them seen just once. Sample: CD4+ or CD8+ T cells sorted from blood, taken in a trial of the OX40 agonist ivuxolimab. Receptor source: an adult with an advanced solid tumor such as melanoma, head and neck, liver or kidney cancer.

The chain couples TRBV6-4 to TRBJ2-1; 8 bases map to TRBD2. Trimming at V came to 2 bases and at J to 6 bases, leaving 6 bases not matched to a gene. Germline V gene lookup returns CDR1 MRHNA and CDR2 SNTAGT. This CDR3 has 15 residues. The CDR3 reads CASSDRMTSVNEQFF. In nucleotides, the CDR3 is TGTGCCAGCAGTGACCGCATGACTAGCGTCAATGAGCAGTTCTTC.

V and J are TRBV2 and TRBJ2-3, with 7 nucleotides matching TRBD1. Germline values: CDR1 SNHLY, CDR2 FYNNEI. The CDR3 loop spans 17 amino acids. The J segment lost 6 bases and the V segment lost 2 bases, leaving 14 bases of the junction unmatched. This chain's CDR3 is CASSEPDRRAVPDTQYF. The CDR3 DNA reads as TGTGCCAGCAGTGAACCGGACAGGCGCGCCGTCCCGGATACGCAGTATTTT.

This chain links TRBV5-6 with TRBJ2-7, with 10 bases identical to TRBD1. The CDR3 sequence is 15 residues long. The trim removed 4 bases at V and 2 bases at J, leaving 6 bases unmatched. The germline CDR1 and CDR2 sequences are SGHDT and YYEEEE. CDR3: CASSNRDRGAYEQYF. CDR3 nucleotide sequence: TGTGCCAGCAGCAACCGGGACAGGGGAGCCTACGAGCAGTACTTC.

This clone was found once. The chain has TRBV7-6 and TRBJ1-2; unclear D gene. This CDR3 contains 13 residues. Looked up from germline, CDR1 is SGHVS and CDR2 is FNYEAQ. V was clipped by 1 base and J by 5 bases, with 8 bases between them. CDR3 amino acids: CASSLGQGYGYTF. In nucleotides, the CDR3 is TGTGCCAGCAGCTTAGGACAAGGATATGGCTACACCTTC.

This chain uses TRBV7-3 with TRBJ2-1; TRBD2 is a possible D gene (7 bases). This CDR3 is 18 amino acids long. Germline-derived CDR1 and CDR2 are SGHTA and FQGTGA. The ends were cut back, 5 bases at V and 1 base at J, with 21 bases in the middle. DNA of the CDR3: TGTGCCAGCAGCATCGACCCTGCGGGGGCGGCATCCTACAATGAGCAGTTCTTC. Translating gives CASSIDPAGAASYNEQFF.

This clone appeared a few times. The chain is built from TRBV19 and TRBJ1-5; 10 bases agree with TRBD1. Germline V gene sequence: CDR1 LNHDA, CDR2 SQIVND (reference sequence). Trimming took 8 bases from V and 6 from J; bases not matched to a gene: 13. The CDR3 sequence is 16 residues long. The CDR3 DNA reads TGTGCCAGTGTTTCCCTGACAGGGGGCCTCGGTCAGCCCCAGCATTTT. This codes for CASVSLTGGLGQPQHF.

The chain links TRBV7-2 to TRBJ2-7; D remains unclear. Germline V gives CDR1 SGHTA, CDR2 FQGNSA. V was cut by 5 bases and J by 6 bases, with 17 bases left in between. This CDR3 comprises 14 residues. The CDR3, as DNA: TGTGCCAGCAGCCCCCGACTTGATTACGGCGAGCAGTACTTC. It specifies CASSPRLDYGEQYF.

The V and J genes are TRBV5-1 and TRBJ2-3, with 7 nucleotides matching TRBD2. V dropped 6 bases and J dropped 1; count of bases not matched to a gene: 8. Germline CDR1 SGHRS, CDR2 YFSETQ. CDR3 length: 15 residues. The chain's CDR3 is CASTKWAGGTDTQYF. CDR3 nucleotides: TGCGCCAGCACAAAATGGGCGGGAGGCACAGATACGCAGTATTTT.

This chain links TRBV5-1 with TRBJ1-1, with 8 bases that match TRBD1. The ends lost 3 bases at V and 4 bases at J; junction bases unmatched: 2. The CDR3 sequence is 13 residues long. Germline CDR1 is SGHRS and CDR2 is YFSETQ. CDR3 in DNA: TGCGCCAGCAGCTCGACAGGGGTCACTGAAGCTTTCTTT. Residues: CASSSTGVTEAFF.

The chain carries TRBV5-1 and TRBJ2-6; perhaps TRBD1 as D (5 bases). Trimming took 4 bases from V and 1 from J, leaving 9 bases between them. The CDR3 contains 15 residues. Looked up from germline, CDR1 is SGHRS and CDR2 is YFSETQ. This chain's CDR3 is CASSTGVSGANVLTF. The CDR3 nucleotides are TGCGCCAGCAGCACAGGTGTATCTGGGGCCAACGTCCTGACTTTC.

The CDR3 loop is CASSFTGFNYGYTF. The CDR3 DNA reads as TGTGCCAGCAGCTTCACGGGGTTTAACTATGGCTACACCTTC. The V and J genes are TRBV6-1 and TRBJ1-2; D remains unclear. The V gene's germline CDR1 is MNHNS and CDR2 SASEGT. Trimming took off 6 bases at V and 1 base at J, with 12 bases between the two ends. The CDR3 length is 14 residues.

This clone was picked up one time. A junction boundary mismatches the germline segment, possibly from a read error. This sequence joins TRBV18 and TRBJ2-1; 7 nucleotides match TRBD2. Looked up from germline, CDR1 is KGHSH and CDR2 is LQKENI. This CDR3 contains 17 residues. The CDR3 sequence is CASSPVAGSLSHNEQFF. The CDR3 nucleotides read TGTGCCAGCTCACCGGTAGCGGGCTCACTCTCCCACAATGAGCAGTTCTTC.

The CDR3 protein is CASSVESGDYSGNTIYF. CDR3 DNA: TGTGCCAGCAGCGTAGAGTCGGGAGACTACTCTGGAAACACCATATATTTT. This chain connects TRBV9 to TRBJ1-3; D is uncertain. Trimming left V 0 bases short and J 0 bases short, with 13 bases between. This CDR3 comprises 17 residues. Germline V lookup: CDR1 SGDLS, CDR2 YYNGEE.

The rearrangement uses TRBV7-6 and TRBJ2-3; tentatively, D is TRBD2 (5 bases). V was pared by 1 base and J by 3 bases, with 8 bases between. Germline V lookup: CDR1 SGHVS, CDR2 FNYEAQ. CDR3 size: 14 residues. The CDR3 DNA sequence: TGTGCCAGCAGCTTAGTGGGAGTGACAGATACGCAGTATTTT. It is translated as CASSLVGVTDTQYF.

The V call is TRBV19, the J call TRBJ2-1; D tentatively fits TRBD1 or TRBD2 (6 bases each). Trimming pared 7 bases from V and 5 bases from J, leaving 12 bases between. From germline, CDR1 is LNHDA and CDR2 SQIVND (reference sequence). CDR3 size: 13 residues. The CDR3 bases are TGTGCCAGTACAAGGGGGGTACACAATGAGCAGTTCTTC. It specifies CASTRGVHNEQFF.

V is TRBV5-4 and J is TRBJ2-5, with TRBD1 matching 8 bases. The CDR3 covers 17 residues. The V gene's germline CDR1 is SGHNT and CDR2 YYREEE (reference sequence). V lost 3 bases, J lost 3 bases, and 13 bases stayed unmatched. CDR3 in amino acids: CASSSPRAGGRKETQYF. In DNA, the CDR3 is TGTGCCAGCAGCTCCCCTCGGGCAGGGGGCCGTAAAGAGACCCAGTACTTC.

The CDR3 is CASSETRQETQYF. In nucleotides, the CDR3 is TGTGCCAGCAGTGAGACCAGACAAGAGACCCAGTACTTC. V and J are TRBV2 and TRBJ2-5; the D is unclear. This CDR3 spans 13 amino acids. Per germline, CDR1 SNHLY and CDR2 FYNNEI. Between the trimmed V and J ends, which lost 3 bases and 2 bases, there was a span of 7 bases.

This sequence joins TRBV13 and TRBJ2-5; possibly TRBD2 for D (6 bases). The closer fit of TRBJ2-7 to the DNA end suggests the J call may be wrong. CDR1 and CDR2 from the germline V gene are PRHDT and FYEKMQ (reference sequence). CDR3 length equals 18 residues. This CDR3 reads CASSLEGLRDFPSYEQYF. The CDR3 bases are TGTGCCAGCAGCCTCGAGGGACTGCGGGACTTTCCGTCCTACGAGCAGTACTTC.

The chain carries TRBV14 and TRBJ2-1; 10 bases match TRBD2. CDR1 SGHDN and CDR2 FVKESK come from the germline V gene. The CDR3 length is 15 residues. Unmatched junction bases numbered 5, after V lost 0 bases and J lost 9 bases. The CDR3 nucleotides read TGTGCCAGCAGCCAAGAAGCGGGAGGGCCGCGTGAGCAGTTCTTC. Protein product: CASSQEAGGPREQFF.

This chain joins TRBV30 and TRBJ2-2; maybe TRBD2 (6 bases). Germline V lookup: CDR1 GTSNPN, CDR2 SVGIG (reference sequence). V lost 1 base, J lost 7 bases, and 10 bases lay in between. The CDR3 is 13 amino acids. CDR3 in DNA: TGTGCCTGGAGTGCAGGAGCGGGCGGGGAGCTGTTTTTT. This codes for CAWSAGAGGELFF. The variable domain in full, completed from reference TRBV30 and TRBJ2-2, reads SQTIHQWPATLVQPVGSPLSLECTVEGTSNPNLYWYRQAAGRGLQLLFYSVGIGQISSEVPQNLSASRPQDRQFILSSKKLLLSDSGFYLCAWSAGAGGELFFGEGSRLTVL.

The CDR3 sequence is CASSQGSTGESYEQYF. CDR3 DNA sequence: TGCGCCAGCAGCCAAGGTTCTACGGGCGAGTCCTACGAGCAGTACTTC. The V gene is TRBV4-3, the J gene TRBJ2-7; D ambiguous. Trimming left V 1 base short and J 1 base short, with 14 bases between. The CDR3 is 16 amino acids. Germline V lookup: CDR1 LGHNA, CDR2 YSLEER.

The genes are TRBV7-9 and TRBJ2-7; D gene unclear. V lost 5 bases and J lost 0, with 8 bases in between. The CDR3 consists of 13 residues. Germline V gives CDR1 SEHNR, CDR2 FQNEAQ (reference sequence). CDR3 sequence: CASSDTGSYEQYF. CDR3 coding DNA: TGTGCCAGCAGCGATACGGGCTCCTACGAGCAGTACTTC.

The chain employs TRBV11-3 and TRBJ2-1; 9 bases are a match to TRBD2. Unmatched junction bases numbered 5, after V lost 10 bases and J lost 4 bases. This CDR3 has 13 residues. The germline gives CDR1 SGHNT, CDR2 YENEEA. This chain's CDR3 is CATGLAGYNEQFF. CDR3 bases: TGTGCCACGGGTCTAGCGGGGTACAATGAGCAGTTCTTC.

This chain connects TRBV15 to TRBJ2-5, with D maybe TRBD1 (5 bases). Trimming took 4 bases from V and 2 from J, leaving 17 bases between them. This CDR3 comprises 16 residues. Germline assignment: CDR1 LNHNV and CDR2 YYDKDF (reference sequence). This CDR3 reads CATSMMVGSGQETQYF. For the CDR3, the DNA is TGTGCCACCAGCATGATGGTGGGGTCAGGGCAAGAGACCCAGTACTTC.

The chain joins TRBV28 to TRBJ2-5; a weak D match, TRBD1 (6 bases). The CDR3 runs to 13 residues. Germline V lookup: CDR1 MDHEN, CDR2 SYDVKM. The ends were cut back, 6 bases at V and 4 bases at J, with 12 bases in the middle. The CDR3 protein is CASRPQGLETQYF. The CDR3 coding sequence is TGTGCCAGCAGACCCCAGGGGTTAGAGACCCAGTACTTC. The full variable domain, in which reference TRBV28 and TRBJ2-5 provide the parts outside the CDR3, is DVKVTQSSRYLVKRTGEKVFLECVQDMDHENMFWYRQDPGLGLRLIYFSYDVKMKEKGDIPEGYSVSREKKERFSLILESASTNQTSMYLCASRPQGLETQYFGPGTRLLVL.

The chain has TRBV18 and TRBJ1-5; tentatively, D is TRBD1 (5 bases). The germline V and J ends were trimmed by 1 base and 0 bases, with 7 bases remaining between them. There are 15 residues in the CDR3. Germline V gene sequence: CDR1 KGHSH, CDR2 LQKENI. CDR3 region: CASSPQGISNQPQHF. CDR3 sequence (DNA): TGTGCCAGCTCACCACAGGGGATTAGCAATCAGCCCCAGCATTTT.

This CDR3 is CASSLSTGQGRGYTF. The CDR3 DNA follows: TGTGCCAGCAGCTTGTCCACCGGGCAGGGACGCGGCTACACCTTC. The rearrangement uses TRBV5-4 and TRBJ1-2; D is possibly TRBD1 (5 bases). The germline gives CDR1 SGHNT, CDR2 YYREEE (reference sequence). The V end was cut by 1 base, the J end by 8 bases, with 18 bases between. The CDR3 has 15 amino acids. The complete variable domain, with remaining parts taken from reference TRBV5-4 and TRBJ1-2, reads ETGVTQSPTHLIKTRGQQVTLRCSSQSGHNTVSWYQQALGQGPQFIFQYYREEENGRGNFPPRFSGLQFPNYSSELNVNALELDDSALYLCASSLSTGQGRGYTFGSGTRLTVV.

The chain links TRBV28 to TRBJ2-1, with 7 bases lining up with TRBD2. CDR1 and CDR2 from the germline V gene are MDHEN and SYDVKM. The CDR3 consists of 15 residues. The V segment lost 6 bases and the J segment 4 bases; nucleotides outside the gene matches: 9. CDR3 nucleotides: TGTGCCAGCAGACAAACTAGCGACCCGTACAATGAGCAGTTCTTC. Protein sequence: CASRQTSDPYNEQFF.

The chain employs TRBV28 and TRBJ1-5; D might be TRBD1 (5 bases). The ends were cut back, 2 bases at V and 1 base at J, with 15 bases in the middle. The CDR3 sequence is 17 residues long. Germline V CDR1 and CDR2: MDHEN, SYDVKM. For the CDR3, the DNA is TGTGCCAGCAGTTTAATGGCAGGCTGGGGGAGCAATCAGCCCCAGCATTTT. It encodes CASSLMAGWGSNQPQHF. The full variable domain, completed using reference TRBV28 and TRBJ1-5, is DVKVTQSSRYLVKRTGEKVFLECVQDMDHENMFWYRQDPGLGLRLIYFSYDVKMKEKGDIPEGYSVSREKKERFSLILESASTNQTSMYLCASSLMAGWGSNQPQHFGDGTRLSIL.